One and the same sample provided the 8 T cell receptor beta chains below, sequenced in a study of T cell responses to AZD1222 COVID-19 vaccine. Profiling relied on immunoSEQ multiplex PCR, and the TCRdb table lists in-frame clones only, not all of them. The data contain 95,000 to 150,000 clones, 88% of them singletons. The specimen comprised peripheral blood, sampled on day 0 of AZD1222 vaccination. These receptors originate from an adult in good health.

The V call is TRBV6-5, the J call TRBJ1-4; D uncertain. CDR1 and CDR2 from the germline V gene are MNHEY and SVGAGI. The CDR3 extends over 14 amino acids. The germline V and J ends were trimmed by 4 bases and 0 bases, with 6 bases remaining between them. CDR3 DNA: TGTGCCAGCAGTTTGTTTGCAACTAATGAAAAACTGTTTTTT. Protein product: CASSLFATNEKLFF.

The V call is TRBV27, the J call TRBJ1-5, with D hard to call. CDR1 and CDR2 from the germline V gene are MNHEY and SMNVEV (reference sequence). There are 15 residues in the CDR3. V was cut by 7 bases and J by 7 bases, with 20 bases left in between. The CDR3 region has the DNA TGTGCCAGCACCCCATCCGGAAAGGGAAGACAGCCCCAGCATTTT. It encodes CASTPSGKGRQPQHF.

This clone appeared once. The chain combines TRBV2 with TRBJ1-1; D is ambiguous. The CDR3 length is 11 residues. The V end lost 6 bases, the J end lost 8 bases, and 10 bases lay between the germline ends. From germline, CDR1 is SNHLY and CDR2 FYNNEI. CDR3 coding DNA: TGTGCCAGCAGCAATCGCCCCGAAGCTTTCTTT. Encoded protein: CASSNRPEAFF. Full variable domain (remainder filled in from reference TRBV2 and TRBJ1-1): EPEVTQTPSHQVTQMGQEVILRCVPISNHLYFYWYRQILGQKVEFLVSFYNNEISEKSEIFDDQFSVERPDGSNFTLKIRSTKLEDSAMYFCASSNRPEAFFGQGTRLTVV.

The chain uses TRBV7-9 and TRBJ1-6; D gene unclear. V was cut by 5 bases and J by 2 bases, with 13 bases left in between. Germline CDR1 SEHNR, CDR2 FQNEAQ (reference sequence). CDR3 size: 16 residues. CDR3 sequence (DNA): TGTGCCAGCAGCCCAGGTGGGGTCACCTATAATTCACCCCTCCACTTT. It specifies CASSPGGVTYNSPLHF.

V is TRBV28 and J is TRBJ1-1, with D hard to call. V was pared by 3 bases and J by 11 bases, with 13 bases between. Germline loops: CDR1 MDHEN, CDR2 SYDVKM. This CDR3 is built from 12 residues. CDR3 loop: CASSLERSQAFF. In DNA form, the CDR3 reads TGTGCCAGCAGTTTGGAGAGGTCTCAGGCTTTCTTT.

The V gene is TRBV7-6, the J gene TRBJ1-1; 8 positions match TRBD1. The trim removed 0 bases at V and 4 bases at J, leaving 4 bases unmatched. CDR1 and CDR2 from the germline V gene are SGHVS and FNYEAQ. The CDR3 is 15 residues long. This chain's CDR3 is CASSLAQGAGTEAFF. The CDR3 nucleotides read TGTGCCAGCAGCTTAGCGCAGGGGGCCGGCACTGAAGCTTTCTTT.

There are a few counts of this clone. The rearrangement uses TRBV1 and TRBJ1-5. TRBV1 is shown as a pseudogene. This CDR3 has 17 residues. The CDR3 DNA is TGCACCAGCAGCCAAGATCGAGGGGCGGATAGCAATCAGCCCCAGCATTTT. Its protein product is CTSSQDRGADSNQPQHF.

The chain recombines TRBV11-3 with TRBJ1-4; D is uncertain. V shed 6 bases and J shed 3 bases, with 8 bases lying between them. CDR1 and CDR2 (germline): SGHNT, YENEEA. The CDR3 has 13 amino acids. CDR3 loop: CASSPTSNEKLFF. In DNA, the CDR3 is TGTGCCAGCAGTCCAACATCTAATGAAAAACTGTTTTTT.